This entry lists 10 T cell receptor beta chains sequenced from one sample in a study of cytomegalovirus exposure and HLA in healthy donors. In the PCR, 60 Vbeta and 13 Jbeta primers were used. Some clones are missing from TCRdb's copy, which holds only in-frame ones; the method was immunoSEQ multiplex PCR. The repertoire holds roughly 100,000 clones, with over 70% as singletons. The sequencing sample was made of PBMCs. These TCRs come from a male donor in good health and CMV-seronegative.

This rearrangement joins TRBV19 to TRBJ2-1; TRBD1 is a possible D gene (6 bases). Germline values: CDR1 LNHDA, CDR2 SQIVND (reference sequence). Trimming removed 5 bases from V and 5 bases from J, with 10 bases in between. The length of the CDR3 is 13 residues. This CDR3 reads CASSVRGNNEQFF. CDR3 nucleotide sequence: TGTGCCAGTAGTGTCAGGGGAAACAATGAGCAGTTCTTC.

This clone was detected a few times. V gene TRBV5-6 combines with J gene TRBJ2-7; 14 bases fit TRBD2. V was pared by 4 bases and J by 5 bases, with 5 bases of the junction left unmatched. CDR1 SGHDT and CDR2 YYEEEE come from the germline V gene. The length of the CDR3 is 15 residues. The CDR3 is CASSLGTSGSNEQYF. CDR3 sequence (DNA): TGTGCCAGCAGCCTCGGGACTAGCGGGAGCAACGAGCAGTACTTC. Drawing the rest from reference TRBV5-6 and TRBJ2-7, the complete variable domain is DAGVTQSPTHLIKTRGQQVTLRCSPKSGHDTVSWYQQALGQGPQFIFQYYEEEERQRGNFPDRFSGHQFPNYSSELNVNALLLGDSALYLCASSLGTSGSNEQYFGPGTRLTVT.

This clone came up a few times. The chain combines TRBV14 with TRBJ2-1; 7 nucleotides agree with TRBD2. Germline assignment: CDR1 SGHDN and CDR2 FVKESK. The CDR3 contains 17 residues. The junction had 9 bases not matched to a gene; V was cut back by 0 bases and J by 4 bases. Here the CDR3 reads CASSQDAPWREYNEQFF. CDR3 DNA: TGTGCCAGCAGCCAAGATGCCCCCTGGCGGGAGTACAATGAGCAGTTCTTC.

The V and J genes are TRBV11-1 and TRBJ2-1; maybe TRBD1 (5 bases). The CDR3 length is 15 residues. Germline V gene sequence: CDR1 SGHAT, CDR2 FQDESV (reference sequence). The germline V and J ends were trimmed by 0 bases and 6 bases, with 12 bases remaining between them. The chain's CDR3 is CASSLARIRGNEQFF. The CDR3 nucleotides are TGTGCCAGCAGCTTAGCGAGAATAAGGGGCAATGAGCAGTTCTTC.

This clone appeared once. The V gene is TRBV11-2, the J gene TRBJ1-1; D is perhaps TRBD1 (6 bases). The V gene's germline CDR1 is SGHAT and CDR2 FQNNGV. Deletions cut 0 bases from V and 5 bases from J, with 13 bases between. This CDR3 region has 15 residues. This CDR3 is CASSLDSGARTEAFF. CDR3 coding DNA: TGTGCCAGCAGCTTAGATTCAGGGGCAAGGACTGAAGCTTTCTTT.

J is TRBJ2-1 and V is TRBV7-9, with 10 positions matching TRBD1. Germline values: CDR1 SEHNR, CDR2 FQNEAQ (reference sequence). Losses at the gene ends were 2 bases for V and 10 bases for J; bases not matched to a gene: 11. The CDR3 is 16 residues long. The CDR3 loop is CASSLTRDRGAPEQFF. CDR3 sequence (DNA): TGTGCCAGCAGCTTAACCCGGGACAGGGGAGCCCCCGAGCAGTTCTTC.

The rearrangement uses TRBV29-1 and TRBJ1-4; D call uncertain. CDR3 length equals 16 residues. Trimming cost V 5 bases and J 0 bases, with 16 bases left between them. Germline V gene lookup returns CDR1 SQVTM and CDR2 ANQGSEA. The CDR3 protein is CSVLVRELATNEKLFF. In DNA form, the CDR3 reads TGCAGCGTTCTTGTAAGGGAGCTTGCAACTAATGAAAAACTGTTTTTT.

This clone was detected a few times. A far more abundant clone sits one base away, making this likely a read error. V gene TRBV10-3 combines with J gene TRBJ2-7; D might be TRBD1 (6 bases). V was shortened by 6 bases and J by 3 bases, with 9 bases between the two germline ends. From germline, CDR1 is ENHRY and CDR2 SYGVKD. This CDR3 is built from 12 residues. The CDR3 sequence: CAIRGTLYEQYF. The CDR3 DNA reads TGTGCCATCAGAGGGACACTCTACGAGCAGTACTTC.

The chain joins TRBV2 to TRBJ1-1; 9 bases agree with TRBD1. The CDR3 covers 16 residues. J lost 1 base, V lost 5 bases, and 8 bases had no gene match. In germline, CDR1 is SNHLY, CDR2 FYNNEI. CDR3 bases: TGTGCCAGCAGTCCCGGACAGGGGAGGGGGAACACTGAAGCTTTCTTT. This translates into CASSPGQGRGNTEAFF.

The chain uses TRBV9 and TRBJ1-1; 10 bases agree with TRBD1. Germline V gene sequence: CDR1 SGDLS, CDR2 YYNGEE. The V segment lost 4 bases and the J segment 6 bases; nucleotides outside the gene matches: 9. The CDR3 extends over 15 amino acids. CDR3 loop: CASSPHPGTGAEAFF. The CDR3 bases are TGTGCCAGCAGCCCGCACCCCGGGACAGGGGCTGAAGCTTTCTTT.